This T cell receptor (beta chain) derives from a study of blood T cell repertoires in COVID-19. About the study: Acute-phase and convalescent COVID-19 samples originated in the United States, Italy and Spain.

Per the original data handling: Estimated nucleated cell counts came from reference gene primer amplification. Sequenced by immunoSEQ multiplex PCR; TCRdb stores in-frame clones only, minus some. V, J and clone size reflect that table, while D and trimming were determined from the DNA. The table lists about 190,000 clones, 70% to 85% of them singletons. Per germline, CDR1 LNHDA and CDR2 SQIVND (reference sequence). J lost 12 bases, V lost 5 bases, and 4 bases had no gene match. The CDR3 is 11 residues long. Recruits, aged about 18 to 100 years, lived in 20 to 30 US areas. Sequencing was done on a sample of PBMCs or T cells enriched from blood (not recorded which). This clonotype was obtained from a young woman who had recovered from COVID-19. The rearrangement uses TRBV19 and TRBJ2-1; 7 nucleotides line up with TRBD2. The CDR3 here is CASSERGLQFF. The CDR3 DNA follows: TGTGCCAGTAGTGAGCGGGGACTGCAGTTCTTC. The full variable domain, its missing parts supplied by reference TRBV19 and TRBJ2-1, is DGGITQSPKYLFRKEGQNVTLSCEQNLNHDAMYWYRQDPGQGLRLIYYSQIVNDFQKGDIAEGYSVSREKKESFPLTVTSAQKNPTAFYLCASSERGLQFFGPGTRLTVL.